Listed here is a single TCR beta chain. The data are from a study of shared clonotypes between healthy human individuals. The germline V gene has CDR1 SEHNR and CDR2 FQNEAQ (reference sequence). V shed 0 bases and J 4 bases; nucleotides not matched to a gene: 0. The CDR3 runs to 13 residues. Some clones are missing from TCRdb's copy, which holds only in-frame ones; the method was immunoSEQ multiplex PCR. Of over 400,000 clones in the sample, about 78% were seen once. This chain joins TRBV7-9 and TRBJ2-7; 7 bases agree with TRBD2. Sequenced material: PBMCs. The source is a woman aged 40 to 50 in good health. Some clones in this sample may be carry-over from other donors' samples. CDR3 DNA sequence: TGTGCCAGCAGCTTAGCGGGAGGGTACGAGCAGTACTTC. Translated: CASSLAGGYEQYF.